The 21 T cell receptor beta chains reported below all come from one sample, sequenced in a study of T cells in Graves' hyperthyroidism and ophthalmopathy (dated by TCRdb to about 2019). Libraries were prepared through multiplex PCR. The sequencing machine was an Illumina HiSeq 2000. The TCR beta CDR3 regions were amplified from RNA transcripts. The first round of RT-PCR for the TCR CDR3 was performed with the HTBI primer set and the Qiagen OneStep RT-PCR kit. TCRdb ran its own pipeline on the public reads, namely fastp trimming at Q25 and MiXCR clone calling, and kept in-frame beta chains. Each CDR3 protein appears once, grouped with its most common genes and DNA. The sample data list around 420,000 distinct CDR3 sequences, and 15% to 19% of these were observed just once. Roughly 15% of the sample comes from the top ten. Sequencing used blood. Receptors were obtained from a woman aged 18-29 years with Graves' hyperthyroidism.

This chain joins TRBV6-2 or TRBV6-3 and TRBJ2-3, with D maybe TRBD2 (6 bases). V was trimmed by 0 bases and J by 0 bases, leaving 10 bases between them. Germline CDR1 is MNHEY and CDR2 is SVGEGT. This CDR3 comprises 16 residues. This CDR3 reads CASSYSGGASTDTQYF. The CDR3 region has the DNA TGTGCCAGCAGTTACTCTGGCGGGGCTAGCACAGATACGCAGTATTTT.

This clonotype was seen many times. J is TRBJ2-5 and V is TRBV28; the D call may be TRBD1 or TRBD2 (6 bases each). With 1 base removed from V and 5 bases from J, the gap between germline ends came to 14 bases. Germline CDR1 reads MDHEN; CDR2 reads SYDVKM. CDR3 length: 15 residues. DNA for the CDR3: TGTGCCAGCAGTTTATCGGGGGCGAAGGGGGAGACCCAGTACTTC. Protein: CASSLSGAKGETQYF.

This clonotype was picked up many times. The chain employs TRBV5-1 and TRBJ2-3; weak D call: TRBD1 (5 bases). V was trimmed by 0 bases and J by 1 base, leaving 9 bases between them. This CDR3 contains 15 residues. Per the germline V gene, CDR1 is SGHRS and CDR2 is YFSETQ. The CDR3 DNA follows: TGCGCCAGCAGCTTGGCTGGGGCAGGCACAGATACGCAGTATTTT. Translation: CASSLAGAGTDTQYF.

This clonotype has at least ten counts. V usage is TRBV24-1 and J usage is TRBJ1-2; unclear D gene. Germline V gives CDR1 KGHDR, CDR2 SFDVKD. V lost 1 base to trimming and J lost 2 bases, with 7 bases between them. There are 14 residues in the CDR3. DNA of the CDR3: TGTGCCACCAGTGATTTAGGCCACAACTATGGCTACACCTTC. Residues: CATSDLGHNYGYTF.

The rearrangement uses TRBV3-1 and TRBJ2-1; the match to TRBD2 covers 12 bases. CDR1 and CDR2 (germline): LGHDT, YNNKEL (reference sequence). The CDR3 has 16 residues. The junction had 3 bases not matched to a gene; V was cut back by 4 bases and J by 2 bases. The DNA of the CDR3 is TGTGCCAGCAGCCCAAGACTAGCGGGAGCCTACAATGAGCAGTTCTTC. It specifies CASSPRLAGAYNEQFF.

The count of this clonotype is one. The J gene is TRBJ1-2, the V gene TRBV19, with TRBD1 matching 7 bases. This CDR3 has 15 residues. J was trimmed by 5 bases and V by 5 bases; bases with no gene match: 11. Germline CDR1 LNHDA, CDR2 SQIVND (reference sequence). This chain's CDR3 is CASSAQGTQFYGYTF. In nucleotides, the CDR3 is TGTGCCAGTAGTGCACAGGGGACGCAATTTTATGGCTACACCTTC.

This clonotype was seen many times. The V and J genes are TRBV2 and TRBJ2-3; unclear D gene. V dropped 3 bases and J dropped 7 bases, with 2 bases sitting between them. The CDR3 sequence is 10 residues long. The germline CDR1 and CDR2 sequences are SNHLY and FYNNEI. CDR3 region: CASSDYTQYF. DNA for the CDR3: TGTGCCAGCAGTGATTATACGCAGTATTTT.

In this sample, this clonotype turned up many times. The gene calls are TRBV11-2 and TRBJ2-7; tentatively, D is TRBD2 (6 bases). The CDR3 is made up of 14 amino acids. Trimming took off 2 bases at V and 6 bases at J, with 14 bases between the two ends. Looked up from germline, CDR1 is SGHAT and CDR2 is FQNNGV. The DNA for the CDR3 is TGTGCCAGCAGCTTATTCCGCGGGGAAGGCGAGCAGTACTTC. This codes for CASSLFRGEGEQYF.

This clonotype was seen only a few times. The chain joins TRBV6-1 to TRBJ1-1; D uncertain. Germline V gene lookup returns CDR1 MNHNS and CDR2 SASEGT. The CDR3 is 11 amino acids. Trimming stripped 7 bases from V and 8 bases from J, with 11 bases between. CDR3: CASIIGTEAFF. CDR3 nucleotides: TGTGCCAGCATAATAGGAACAGAAGCTTTCTTT.

In its sample, this clonotype was seen many times. V usage is TRBV4-1 and J usage is TRBJ2-1, with 7 bases lining up with TRBD1. The CDR3 consists of 15 residues. Germline-derived CDR1 and CDR2 are MGHRA and YSYEKL. V dropped 1 base and J dropped 3; count of bases not matched to a gene: 3. The CDR3 here is CASSQGQGNYNEQFF. The CDR3 DNA reads as TGCGCCAGCAGCCAAGGACAGGGTAACTACAATGAGCAGTTCTTC.

This clonotype was detected many times. The genes are TRBV2 and TRBJ2-1; TRBD1 is a possible D gene (6 bases). CDR3 length equals 13 residues. Trimming took 5 bases from V and 10 from J, leaving 15 bases between them. Germline CDR1 is SNHLY and CDR2 is FYNNEI. The CDR3: CASSSTGFGEQFF. CDR3 in DNA: TGTGCCAGCAGTTCAACAGGGTTCGGGGAGCAGTTCTTC.

The rearrangement links TRBV3-1 to TRBJ2-2; a possible D gene is TRBD1 (6 bases). Trimming pared 5 bases from V and 5 bases from J, leaving 15 bases between. From germline, CDR1 is LGHDT and CDR2 YNNKEL (reference sequence). CDR3 length: 15 residues. CDR3 loop: CASSVKGDPTGELFF. For the CDR3, the DNA is TGTGCCAGCAGCGTAAAGGGGGACCCAACCGGGGAGCTGTTTTTT. The whole variable domain, filled in from reference TRBV3-1 and TRBJ2-2, reads DTAVSQTPKYLVTQMGNDKSIKCEQNLGHDTMYWYKQDSKKFLKIMFSYNNKELIINETVPNRFSPKSPDKAHLNLHINSLELGDSAVYFCASSVKGDPTGELFFGEGSRLTVL.

The V gene is TRBV24-1, the J gene TRBJ1-2, with a weak D call TRBD1 (6 bases). Trimming cost V 6 bases and J 7 bases, with 23 bases left between them. Germline values: CDR1 KGHDR, CDR2 SFDVKD. The CDR3 length is 16 residues. This CDR3 is CATSPRQAPTKGGYTF. DNA for the CDR3: TGTGCCACCAGTCCAAGACAGGCACCCACTAAGGGTGGCTACACCTTC.

Comment on this clonotype: A much larger clone is a single base away; this may be a read error. It is likely a read error, because the conserved phenylalanine at the end of the CDR3 is missing. The gene calls are TRBV12-3 or TRBV12-4 and TRBJ1-2, with 8 bases lining up with TRBD1. J was trimmed by 0 bases and V by 6 bases; bases with no gene match: 3. This CDR3 spans 14 amino acids. CDR3 nucleotides: TGTGCCAGCAGCCTGACAGGGGCTAACTATGGCTACACCCTC. Protein: CASSLTGANYGYTL.

This chain links TRBV7-9 with TRBJ1-1; 12 bases line up with TRBD1. The V gene end was trimmed by 4 bases and the J gene end by 3 bases; junction bases not matched to a gene: 9. Germline lookup yields CDR1 SEHNR and CDR2 FQNEAQ (reference sequence). This CDR3 is 17 amino acids long. The CDR3 here is CASSSSGQGARDTEAFF. In nucleotides, the CDR3 is TGTGCCAGCAGCTCGTCGGGACAGGGGGCGCGGGACACTGAAGCTTTCTTT.

This clonotype was seen ten or more times. The V gene is TRBV13, the J gene TRBJ1-1; no firm D call. This CDR3 comprises 15 residues. Trimming left V 5 bases short and J 4 bases short, with 17 bases between. Looked up from germline, CDR1 is PRHDT and CDR2 is FYEKMQ (reference sequence). Here the CDR3 reads CASSVLRARATEAFF. CDR3 DNA sequence: TGTGCCAGCAGCGTCCTCCGGGCCAGAGCCACTGAAGCTTTCTTT.

This clonotype was counted ten times or more. The chain has TRBV11-2 and TRBJ2-7, with 7 bases that match TRBD2. This CDR3 spans 15 amino acids. CDR1 and CDR2 from the germline V gene are SGHAT and FQNNGV. The trim removed 1 base at V and 2 bases at J, leaving 5 bases unmatched. CDR3 amino acids: CASSLAASGAYEQYF. The CDR3, as DNA: TGTGCCAGCAGCTTAGCAGCTAGCGGAGCCTACGAGCAGTACTTC. The entire variable domain, with the rest obtained from reference TRBV11-2 and TRBJ2-7, is as follows: EAGVAQSPRYKIIEKRQSVAFWCNPISGHATLYWYQQILGQGPKLLIQFQNNGVVDDSQLPKDRFSAERLKGVDSTLKIQPAKLEDSAVYLCASSLAASGAYEQYFGPGTRLTVT.

This clonotype was observed many times. J is TRBJ2-2 and V is TRBV12-5, with 8 bases aligning to TRBD2. CDR3 length: 17 residues. V was pared by 0 bases and J by 3 bases, with 6 bases of the junction left unmatched. The germline V gene has CDR1 LGHNT and CDR2 FRNRAP. In nucleotides, the CDR3 is TGTGCTAGTGGTTTGGTATTAAGCGGGAGAGACACCGGGGAGCTGTTTTTT. Translated: CASGLVLSGRDTGELFF. The full variable domain, completed using reference TRBV12-5 and TRBJ2-2, is DARVTQTPRHKVTEMGQEVTMRCQPILGHNTVFWYRQTMMQGLELLAYFRNRAPLDDSGMPKDRFSAEMPDATLATLKIQPSEPRDSAVYFCASGLVLSGRDTGELFFGEGSRLTVL.

Ten or more counts support this clonotype. V and J are TRBV7-9 and TRBJ2-3; TRBD1 is a possible D gene (6 bases). The germline V gene has CDR1 SEHNR and CDR2 FQNEAQ (reference sequence). V was pared by 2 bases and J by 1 base, with 13 bases between. The CDR3 has 16 amino acids. The CDR3 nucleotides are TGTGCCAGCAGCTTATTGGGGGCCCCCGGCACAGATACGCAGTATTTT. It codes for CASSLLGAPGTDTQYF.

This clonotype was detected ten times or more. The CDR3 region is CASSPLVAEYNEQFF. The CDR3 DNA reads as TGCGCCAGCAGCCCCCTAGTAGCGGAGTACAATGAGCAGTTCTTC. The rearrangement links TRBV10-2 to TRBJ2-1, with D possibly matching TRBD2 (6 bases). CDR3 size: 15 residues. The V and J ends lost 6 bases and 4 bases respectively, with 16 bases between them. The germline V gene encodes CDR1 WSHSY and CDR2 SAAADI.

CDR3 sequence (DNA): TGCAGTGCTAGAGTCCCGGGGGGGGGGACTGAAGCTTTCTTT. This encodes CSARVPGGGTEAFF. The chain is built from TRBV20-1 and TRBJ1-1; possible D gene TRBD1, 5 bases. Germline CDR1 and CDR2: DFQATT and SNEGSKA (reference sequence). CDR3 length: 14 residues. Trimming removed 1 base at V and 5 bases at J, with 14 bases between.